These 32 T cell receptor beta chains came from one sample sequenced in a study of blood T cell repertoires in COVID-19. The protocol was immunoSEQ multiplex PCR, while the TCRdb copy is restricted to in-frame clones and leaves out a portion. The table lists around 280,000 clones, approximately 86% of them singletons. The sequenced sample was peripheral blood. The receptors were sampled from a woman aged 25 to 39 who had recovered from COVID-19.

The chain is built from TRBV9 and TRBJ2-1; 7 nucleotides match TRBD2. The CDR3 loop spans 15 amino acids. J gave up 3 bases and V 3 bases, and 6 bases lay outside the gene matches. Germline lookup yields CDR1 SGDLS and CDR2 YYNGEE. The CDR3 loop is CASSELATNYNEQFF. The DNA of the CDR3 is TGTGCCAGCAGCGAACTAGCGACCAACTACAATGAGCAGTTCTTC.

The gene calls are TRBV5-8 and TRBJ2-7; D is possibly TRBD1 (6 bases). The germline V gene has CDR1 SGHTS and CDR2 YDEGEE. V lost 3 bases to trimming and J lost 7 bases, with 17 bases between them. The CDR3 length is 14 residues. CDR3 residues: CASSYRTGLSEQYF. The CDR3 DNA reads as TGTGCCAGCAGCTACCGAACAGGGCTCTCGGAGCAGTACTTC.

This chain connects TRBV6-5 to TRBJ2-7; 10 bases agree with TRBD2. The germline V gene encodes CDR1 MNHEY and CDR2 SVGAGI. J was trimmed by 3 bases and V by 5 bases; bases with no gene match: 4. The CDR3 sequence is 14 residues long. The CDR3: CASSQGLAIYEQYF. The DNA of the CDR3 is TGTGCCAGCAGTCAGGGACTAGCGATCTACGAGCAGTACTTC.

This clone has more than one count but fewer than ten. CDR3 nucleotide sequence: TGTGCCAGCAGCCCAACGGAGGCCACGAACACTGAAGCTTTCTTT. Its protein product is CASSPTEATNTEAFF. The chain uses TRBV7-6 and TRBJ1-1; D uncertain. This CDR3 region has 15 residues. V lost 5 bases and J lost 1, with 14 bases in between. CDR1 and CDR2 (germline): SGHVS, FNYEAQ.

V usage is TRBV6-4 and J usage is TRBJ2-4; D is uncertain. Germline-derived CDR1 and CDR2 are MRHNA and SNTAGT. The CDR3 is 13 residues long. The V end was cut by 3 bases, the J end by 9 bases, with 12 bases between. CDR3 DNA: TGTGCCAGCAGTGAAGACTTGCGTGGCATTCAGTACTTC. Translated: CASSEDLRGIQYF.

This sequence joins TRBV4-2 and TRBJ1-1; 12 bases are a match to TRBD1. The V segment lost 3 bases and the J segment 5 bases; nucleotides outside the gene matches: 13. The length of the CDR3 is 18 residues. Germline-derived CDR1 and CDR2 are LGHNA and YNFKEQ. The CDR3 DNA is TGTGCCAGCAGCCAGATGGGGACAGGGGGCTTGAGGGAAACTGAAGCTTTCTTT. It encodes CASSQMGTGGLRETEAFF.

The chain joins TRBV5-6 to TRBJ1-6, with 12 bases matching TRBD1. The CDR3 is made up of 17 amino acids. V was pared by 4 bases and J by 8 bases, with 10 bases of the junction left unmatched. The germline CDR1 and CDR2 sequences are SGHDT and YYEEEE. The CDR3 loop reads CASSPGQGAVGYSPLHF. The CDR3, as DNA: TGTGCCAGCAGCCCGGGACAGGGGGCGGTGGGGTATTCACCCCTCCACTTT.

In nucleotides, the CDR3 is TGTGCCAGCTCACCCCAAACCCTCAGACTAGCGGGAAAACCAGATACGCAGTATTTT. This gives the protein CASSPQTLRLAGKPDTQYF. The chain combines TRBV18 with TRBJ2-3, with 11 bases that match TRBD2. Trimming removed 3 bases from V and 4 bases from J; junction bases left unmatched: 15. Germline loops: CDR1 KGHSH, CDR2 LQKENI. The CDR3 consists of 19 residues.

The chain employs TRBV5-4 and TRBJ1-1, with a weak D call TRBD1 (6 bases). The CDR3 length is 15 residues. Trimming took 2 bases from V and 2 from J, leaving 13 bases between them. Germline V CDR1 and CDR2: SGHNT, YYREEE (reference sequence). The CDR3 region is CASSFDLQGNTEAFF. The CDR3, as DNA: TGTGCCAGCAGCTTCGACCTACAGGGAAACACTGAAGCTTTCTTT.

In DNA, the CDR3 is TGCGCCAGCAGCCAGCCTTACAGGGGGCCAACTAATGAAAAACTGTTTTTT. Translation gives CASSQPYRGPTNEKLFF. The chain joins TRBV4-1 to TRBJ1-4; TRBD1 matches 9 bases. Germline values: CDR1 MGHRA, CDR2 YSYEKL. The CDR3 spans 17 residues. Germline trimming cut 3 bases from V and 0 bases from J; bases unmatched to any gene: 5.

The chain joins TRBV11-2 to TRBJ2-7; D unclear. This CDR3 has 14 amino acids. Germline assignment: CDR1 SGHAT and CDR2 FQNNGV. Trimming took off 0 bases at V and 4 bases at J, with 10 bases between the two ends. DNA for the CDR3: TGTGCCAGCAGCTTAGAATACGGAGATTACGAGCAGTACTTC. Residues: CASSLEYGDYEQYF.

On this clone: Other DNA variants within this sample encode the same CDR3. V gene TRBV6-5 combines with J gene TRBJ1-1, with a weak D call TRBD1 (5 bases). V lost 2 bases, J lost 11 bases, and 9 bases lay in between. This CDR3 spans 11 amino acids. The V gene's germline CDR1 is MNHEY and CDR2 SVGAGI. The CDR3 region has the DNA TGTGCCAGCAGTTACCCGACAGAGGCTTTCTTT. Protein product: CASSYPTEAFF.

The chain recombines TRBV29-1 with TRBJ2-1; TRBD1 agrees at 8 bases. Germline CDR1 SQVTM, CDR2 ANQGSEA. The CDR3 totals 14 residues. V shed 7 bases, J shed 7 bases, and the junction held 12 bases outside the gene matches. As DNA, the CDR3 is TGCAGCGGGGTCGACAGGGGCGACCGAAATGAGCAGTTCTTC. As protein: CSGVDRGDRNEQFF.

J is TRBJ1-3 and V is TRBV7-3; 8 bases line up with TRBD1. After removal of 5 bases from V and 8 bases from J, the junction contained 11 bases not matched to a gene. From germline, CDR1 is SGHTA and CDR2 FQGTGA. The CDR3 has 15 residues. DNA of the CDR3: TGTGCCAGCAGCCGACGGACAGGGAGTAGGGACACCATATATTTT. This translates into CASSRRTGSRDTIYF.

The chain joins TRBV27 to TRBJ1-1; D ambiguous. The V end was cut by 5 bases, the J end by 1 base, with 14 bases between. The CDR3 is made up of 15 amino acids. In germline, CDR1 is MNHEY, CDR2 SMNVEV (reference sequence). The CDR3 region has the DNA TGTGCCAGCAGTCTTGGGGAGGGTCGGAACACTGAAGCTTTCTTT. This sequence encodes CASSLGEGRNTEAFF.

The chain employs TRBV7-2 and TRBJ1-1, with D perhaps matching TRBD1 (5 bases). V was shortened by 5 bases and J by 8 bases, with 21 bases between the two germline ends. CDR1 is SGHTA and CDR2 is FQGNSA in the germline V gene. There are 15 residues in the CDR3. The CDR3 DNA is TGTGCCAGCAGCCCACTCTCCCACTTGGAGGGGGAAGCTTTCTTT. As protein: CASSPLSHLEGEAFF.

V usage is TRBV9 and J usage is TRBJ2-1; D may be TRBD2 (6 bases). The CDR3 sequence is 17 residues long. In germline, CDR1 is SGDLS, CDR2 YYNGEE. With 0 bases removed from V and 4 bases from J, the gap between germline ends came to 17 bases. This CDR3 reads CASSVGVEGRKYNEQFF. The DNA for the CDR3 is TGTGCCAGCAGCGTAGGGGTGGAGGGACGCAAATACAATGAGCAGTTCTTC.

V is TRBV19 and J is TRBJ1-6; maybe TRBD1 (5 bases). Per germline, CDR1 LNHDA and CDR2 SQIVND (reference sequence). The CDR3 is 13 residues long. V was pared by 10 bases and J by 8 bases, with 15 bases between. The CDR3 coding sequence is TGTGCCACAGCGCTGACAGTCTATTCACCCCTCCACTTT. Amino acid sequence: CATALTVYSPLHF. The full variable domain, with the rest looked up from reference TRBV19 and TRBJ1-6, is DGGITQSPKYLFRKEGQNVTLSCEQNLNHDAMYWYRQDPGQGLRLIYYSQIVNDFQKGDIAEGYSVSREKKESFPLTVTSAQKNPTAFYLCATALTVYSPLHFGNGTRLTVT.

V gene TRBV6-1 combines with J gene TRBJ1-2; D unresolved. Trimming shortened V by 2 bases and J by 1 base, and 5 bases separated the two germline ends. CDR1 is MNHNS and CDR2 is SASEGT in the germline V gene. This CDR3 has 13 amino acids. The CDR3 protein is CASSEYSNYGYTF. CDR3 bases: TGTGCCAGCAGTGAATACAGTAACTATGGCTACACCTTC.

The V and J genes are TRBV9 and TRBJ1-4; 10 bases are shared with TRBD1. CDR1 SGDLS and CDR2 YYNGEE come from the germline V gene. With V trimmed by 2 bases and J by 0 bases, 1 base remained unmatched. The CDR3 is made up of 16 amino acids. This chain's CDR3 is CASSVGTGATNEKLFF. The CDR3 nucleotides are TGTGCCAGCAGCGTCGGGACAGGGGCAACTAATGAAAAACTGTTTTTT.

The sample holds one count of this clone. This chain joins TRBV6-5 and TRBJ2-7; 11 bases line up with TRBD1. The CDR3 contains 14 residues. CDR1 and CDR2 from the germline V gene are MNHEY and SVGAGI. The V segment lost 4 bases and the J segment 5 bases; nucleotides outside the gene matches: 4. The CDR3 reads CASSWTGGMNEQYF. The CDR3, as DNA: TGTGCCAGCAGTTGGACAGGGGGCATGAACGAGCAGTACTTC.

The chain combines TRBV19 with TRBJ1-4; 10 bases line up with TRBD1. This CDR3 spans 17 amino acids. Losses at the gene ends were 5 bases for V and 0 bases for J; bases not matched to a gene: 6. The germline CDR1 and CDR2 sequences are LNHDA and SQIVND (reference sequence). In DNA, the CDR3 is TGTGCCAGTAGTCTTCGGACAGGGGGGACAACTAATGAAAAACTGTTTTTT. This sequence encodes CASSLRTGGTTNEKLFF.

In regard to this clone: Other nucleotide sequences from this sample produce the same CDR3. V and J are TRBV12-3 or TRBV12-4 and TRBJ2-7; D might be TRBD2 (6 bases). This CDR3 comprises 13 residues. V was clipped by 3 bases and J by 2 bases, with 8 bases between them. In DNA form, the CDR3 reads TGTGCCAGCAGTTTGGGGGGTCCCTACGAGCAGTACTTC. This translates into CASSLGGPYEQYF.

The gene calls are TRBV9 and TRBJ2-5, with D unclear. Germline CDR1 SGDLS, CDR2 YYNGEE. This CDR3 has 14 residues. Deletions cut 0 bases from V and 4 bases from J, with 10 bases between. The CDR3 reads CASSVGGLRETQYF. Here the CDR3 DNA reads TGTGCCAGCAGCGTAGGAGGTTTAAGAGAGACCCAGTACTTC. Full variable domain (remainder filled in from reference TRBV9 and TRBJ2-5): DSGVTQTPKHLITATGQRVTLRCSPRSGDLSVYWYQQSLDQGLQFLIQYYNGEERAKGNILERFSAQQFPDLHSELNLSSLELGDSALYFCASSVGGLRETQYFGPGTRLLVL.

The chain has TRBV7-2 and TRBJ2-5; a possible D gene is TRBD2 (6 bases). CDR3 size: 15 residues. V was clipped by 6 bases and J by 1 base, with 15 bases between them. CDR1 is SGHTA, CDR2 FQGNSA, per germline. CDR3 DNA: TGTGCCAGCAGTTCCTCGGGAGCACCCCAAGAGACCCAGTACTTC. It yields the protein CASSSSGAPQETQYF.

The chain carries TRBV18 and TRBJ1-1; TRBD1 is a possible D gene (6 bases). CDR3 length: 15 amino acids. Germline V gives CDR1 KGHSH, CDR2 LQKENI. Trimming took 4 bases from V and 6 from J, leaving 18 bases between them. The CDR3 loop reads CASSRERGTGAEAFF. DNA for the CDR3: TGTGCCAGCTCACGAGAGAGGGGGACCGGCGCTGAAGCTTTCTTT. The variable domain in full, completed from reference TRBV18 and TRBJ1-1, reads NAGVMQNPRHLVRRRGQEARLRCSPMKGHSHVYWYRQLPEEGLKFMVYLQKENIIDESGMPKERFSAEFPKEGPSILRIQQVVRGDSAAYFCASSRERGTGAEAFFGQGTRLTVV.

This rearrangement joins TRBV10-1 to TRBJ2-5; maybe TRBD1 (5 bases). Germline V CDR1 and CDR2: WNHNN, SYGVQD (reference sequence). Between the trimmed V and J ends, which lost 0 bases and 3 bases, there was a span of 8 bases. The CDR3 extends over 14 amino acids. The CDR3 reads CASSESNRKETQYF. CDR3 DNA sequence: TGCGCCAGCAGTGAGTCAAACAGGAAAGAGACCCAGTACTTC.

V and J are TRBV20-1 and TRBJ1-1, with TRBD1 as a possible D gene (5 bases). Germline CDR1 reads DFQATT; CDR2 reads SNEGSKA (reference sequence). V lost 2 bases, J lost 10 bases, and 11 bases lay in between. CDR3 length equals 11 residues. CDR3 DNA sequence: TGCAGTGCTAGACCGGGCGGGGGAGCTTTCTTT. It codes for CSARPGGGAFF.

CDR3 in DNA: TGTGCCAGCTCACCGAGGGGACTAGCGGGAAACTACGAGCAGTACTTC. This sequence encodes CASSPRGLAGNYEQYF. The chain uses TRBV18 and TRBJ2-7; 13 bases line up with TRBD2. The CDR3 is 16 residues long. Germline-derived CDR1 and CDR2 are KGHSH and LQKENI. The V segment lost 3 bases and the J segment 3 bases; nucleotides outside the gene matches: 5.

The V gene is TRBV5-4, the J gene TRBJ1-3; D is undetermined. CDR1 and CDR2 (germline): SGHNT, YYREEE (reference sequence). Trimming pared 0 bases from V and 0 bases from J, leaving 10 bases between. CDR3 length: 16 residues. The DNA for the CDR3 is TGTGCCAGCAGCTTGGGCGCCTGGAGCTCTGGAAACACCATATATTTT. Encoded protein: CASSLGAWSSGNTIYF.

The chain is built from TRBV3-1 (or the pseudogene TRBV3-2) and TRBJ2-5, with 9 bases matching TRBD2. V gave up 4 bases and J gave up 5 bases; unmatched junction bases: 11. The CDR3 runs to 16 residues. CDR1 is LGHDT, CDR2 YNNKEL, per germline (reference sequence). The CDR3 protein is CASSPAGRGGMETQYF. DNA for the CDR3: TGTGCCAGCAGCCCTGCCGGGCGGGGGGGTATGGAGACCCAGTACTTC.

This clone was counted between two and nine times. The chain combines TRBV6-1 with TRBJ1-1; possibly TRBD1 for D (5 bases). CDR1 and CDR2 from the germline V gene are MNHNS and SASEGT. The ends were cut back, 3 bases at V and 0 bases at J, with 14 bases in the middle. The CDR3 length is 16 residues. CDR3 in amino acids: CASSDRQGPLNTEAFF. The DNA of the CDR3 is TGTGCCAGCAGTGACCGTCAGGGCCCCCTGAACACTGAAGCTTTCTTT.